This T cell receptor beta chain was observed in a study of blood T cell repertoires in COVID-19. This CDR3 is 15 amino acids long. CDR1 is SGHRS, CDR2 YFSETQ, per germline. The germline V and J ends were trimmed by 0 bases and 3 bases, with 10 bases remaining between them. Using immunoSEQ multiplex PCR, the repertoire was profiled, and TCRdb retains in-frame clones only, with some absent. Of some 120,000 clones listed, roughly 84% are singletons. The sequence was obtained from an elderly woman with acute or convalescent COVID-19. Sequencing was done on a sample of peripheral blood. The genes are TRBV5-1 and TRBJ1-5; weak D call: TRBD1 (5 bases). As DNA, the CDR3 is TGCGCCAGCAGCTTGGCCCCAGGGCTCAATCAGCCCCAGCATTTT. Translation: CASSLAPGLNQPQHF.